These T cell receptor beta chains were read from a single sample in a study of blood T cell repertoires in COVID-19. The assay was immunoSEQ multiplex PCR, and TCRdb's table has in-frame clones only and misses some. The sample lists some 290,000 clones; roughly 93% were seen once. The source material was PBMCs or T cells enriched from blood (not recorded which). These receptors were collected from a woman aged 40 to 50 with acute COVID-19. The CDR3 runs from the conserved cysteine through the conserved F or W. The D gene is left open where the match is weak. A clone size is listed for some rows: how often the clone was seen (once, few, many), or a class if it is expanded.

V gene	J gene	clone size	D gene	CDR3 protein	CDR3 DNA
TRBV5-8	TRBJ2-2	once	TRBD2	CASTLSGGPTPGRLFF	TGTGCCAGCACTCTATCGGGGGGGCCCACACCGGGGAGGCTGTTTTTT
TRBV24-1	TRBJ1-2	.	.	CATSDSRQGSYGYTF	TGTGCCACCAGTGATAGTAGGCAGGGGTCCTATGGCTACACCTTC
TRBV7-3	TRBJ2-3	.	.	CASSFGVRATDTQYF	TGTGCCAGCAGCTTCGGGGTTAGGGCGACAGATACGCAGTATTTT
TRBV10-3	TRBJ1-6	once	.	CAISDTGTNSPLHF	TGTGCCATCAGTGATACAGGGACTAATTCACCCCTCCACTTT
TRBV7-2	TRBJ2-1	.	TRBD2	CASRTGTRPYGEQFF	TGTGCCAGCAGAACCGGGACTAGGCCCTATGGTGAGCAGTTCTTC
TRBV6-2/TRBV6-3	TRBJ1-1	.	.	CASSQKQGTEAFF	TGTGCCAGCAGTCAAAAACAGGGCACTGAAGCTTTCTTT
TRBV20-1	TRBJ2-7	.	.	CSASGTPGDEQYF	TGCAGTGCTAGTGGGACCCCCGGGGACGAGCAGTACTTC
TRBV19	TRBJ1-2	.	TRBD1	CASSIGDRGRLGYTF	TGTGCCAGTAGTATAGGGGACAGGGGTCGGTTAGGCTACACCTTC
TRBV20-1	TRBJ2-5	.	.	CSASVTGKETQYF	TGCAGTGCTAGTGTAACGGGGAAAGAGACCCAGTACTTC
TRBV5-1	TRBJ1-1	.	TRBD1	CASSRTGWGTEAFF	TGCGCCAGCAGCCGGACAGGCTGGGGCACTGAAGCTTTCTTT
TRBV7-2	TRBJ1-1	.	.	CASSPTTGTEAFF	TGTGCCAGCAGCCCGACCACGGGCACTGAAGCTTTCTTT
TRBV24-1	TRBJ2-2	.	.	CATSDLQSAGELFF	TGTGCCACCAGTGACCTCCAGTCCGCCGGGGAGCTGTTTTTT
TRBV6-4	TRBJ2-1	.	TRBD2	CASSGLAGGNEQFF	TGTGCCAGCAGTGGACTAGCGGGAGGTAATGAGCAGTTCTTC
TRBV5-1	TRBJ2-5	.	.	CASSSNRDQETQYF	TGCGCCAGCAGCAGCAACAGAGACCAAGAGACCCAGTACTTC
TRBV7-9	TRBJ2-7	.	TRBD1	CASSFPRTGGGYEQYF	TGTGCCAGCAGCTTTCCTCGGACAGGGGGGGGCTACGAGCAGTACTTC
TRBV19	TRBJ1-5	.	.	CASSIRPQHF	TGTGCCAGTAGTATCCGGCCCCAGCATTTT
TRBV19	TRBJ1-2	.	.	CASSIVEGYGYTF	TGTGCCAGTAGTATAGTGGAGGGGTATGGCTACACCTTC
TRBV3-1/TRBV3-2	TRBJ2-2	.	TRBD2	CASSQPGTIYVALAGGPWSGELFF	TGTGCCAGCAGCCAACCCGGGACTATCTATGTAGCGCTAGCGGGAGGGCCCTGGTCCGGGGAGCTGTTTTTT
TRBV19	TRBJ1-5	.	.	CASSIVGNQPQHF	TGTGCCAGTAGTATCGTAGGCAATCAGCCCCAGCATTTT
TRBV15	TRBJ1-5	.	.	CATSRDGAGFSNQPQHF	TGTGCCACCAGCAGAGATGGGGCAGGGTTTAGCAATCAGCCCCAGCATTTT
TRBV19	TRBJ2-2	.	.	CASSIQGSGTGELFF	TGTGCCAGTAGTATACAGGGGAGTGGCACCGGGGAGCTGTTTTTT
TRBV18	TRBJ1-2	.	TRBD1	CASSPIETGAYGYTF	TGTGCCAGCTCACCAATCGAGACAGGGGCCTATGGCTACACCTTC
TRBV5-6	TRBJ1-3	.	.	CASSLHAGFGSGNTIYF	TGTGCCAGCAGCTTGCACGCAGGTTTTGGCTCTGGAAACACCATATATTTT
TRBV5-1	TRBJ1-2	.	.	CASRQDRSTNYGYTF	TGCGCCAGCAGACAGGACAGATCCACGAACTATGGCTACACCTTC
TRBV6-5	TRBJ2-1	.	.	CASSYSPGNNEQFF	TGTGCCAGCAGTTACTCCCCCGGGAACAATGAGCAGTTCTTC
TRBV6-9	TRBJ2-5	.	TRBD1	CANRQGRQETQYF	TGTGCCAACCGACAGGGGAGGCAAGAGACCCAGTACTTC
TRBV7-2	TRBJ1-2	.	.	CASRADSPYGYTF	TGTGCCAGCAGAGCGGACAGCCCTTATGGCTACACCTTC
TRBV18	TRBJ1-3	.	.	CASSSGLPSSGNTIYF	TGTGCCAGCTCATCAGGGCTTCCCAGCTCTGGAAACACCATATATTTT